Listed here are 14 T cell receptor beta chains from one sample, sequenced in a study of blood T cell repertoires in COVID-19. Clones were sequenced by immunoSEQ multiplex PCR, and TCRdb holds only the in-frame ones, with some missing. The data contain some 180,000 clones, approximately 80% of them singletons. Sequenced input: peripheral blood. The receptors stem from a woman of 80 years or more with COVID-19, enrolled during active disease.

This clone was recorded a few times. The chain joins TRBV5-1 to TRBJ1-4; the D gene is possibly TRBD1 (5 bases). There are 13 residues in the CDR3. V was pared by 5 bases and J by 8 bases, with 13 bases between. CDR1 is SGHRS and CDR2 is YFSETQ in the germline V gene. This CDR3 reads CASRGGADEKLFF. The CDR3, as DNA: TGCGCCAGCAGAGGAGGGGCCGACGAAAAACTGTTTTTT.

The V call is TRBV3-1 (or the pseudogene TRBV3-2), the J call TRBJ2-1; TRBD2 matches at 16 bases. This CDR3 spans 20 amino acids. The V segment lost 1 base and the J segment 3 bases; nucleotides outside the gene matches: 9. Germline assignment: CDR1 LGHDT and CDR2 YNNKEL (reference sequence). The CDR3 DNA reads as TGTGCCAGCAGCCAAGGAGACGGGACTAGCGGGAGGGCCGGCTACAATGAGCAGTTCTTC. Amino acids: CASSQGDGTSGRAGYNEQFF.

This clone was observed a few times. The chain combines TRBV24-1 with TRBJ1-1; possible D gene TRBD1, 5 bases. The CDR3 has 12 amino acids. The ends were cut back, 9 bases at V and 7 bases at J, with 14 bases in the middle. Germline values: CDR1 KGHDR, CDR2 SFDVKD. The DNA of the CDR3 is TGTGCCACCGGGCAGGGTGGAAATGAAGCTTTCTTT. Protein: CATGQGGNEAFF.

This chain connects TRBV2 to TRBJ2-5; 10 bases align to TRBD1. Germline values: CDR1 SNHLY, CDR2 FYNNEI. The J segment lost 4 bases and the V segment lost 6 bases, leaving 8 bases of the junction unmatched. CDR3 size: 15 residues. DNA for the CDR3: TGTGCCAGCAGCGACAGGGGGCTTAGTACAGAGACCCAGTACTTC. This encodes CASSDRGLSTETQYF.

J is TRBJ1-1 and V is TRBV5-1, with 7 bases that match TRBD1. This CDR3 comprises 13 residues. J lost 3 bases, V lost 5 bases, and 4 bases had no gene match. Germline-derived CDR1 and CDR2 are SGHRS and YFSETQ. CDR3: CASRQDRHTEAFF. The CDR3 DNA is TGCGCCAGCAGGCAGGACAGGCACACTGAAGCTTTCTTT.

This clone is a singleton in its sample. The rearrangement joins TRBV4-3 to TRBJ2-2; 10 bases align to TRBD2. The CDR3 covers 18 residues. The germline CDR1 and CDR2 sequences are LGHNA and YSLEER. V was clipped by 0 bases and J by 3 bases; unmatched bases: 7. Written as DNA, the CDR3 is TGCGCCAGCAGCCAAGATCTGAGTCTAGCGGGGGACACCGGGGAGCTGTTTTTT. This sequence encodes CASSQDLSLAGDTGELFF.

The chain carries TRBV19 and TRBJ2-3, with TRBD1 identical over 7 bases. The CDR3 consists of 15 residues. Germline lookup yields CDR1 LNHDA and CDR2 SQIVND (reference sequence). V trimming: 8 bases; J trimming: 6 bases; junction bases outside the gene matches: 14. For the CDR3, the DNA is TGTGCCAGTGCGTTGTCCCGGGACAGAGGGGATACGCAGTATTTT. This encodes CASALSRDRGDTQYF.

The genes are TRBV10-3 and TRBJ2-1, with 9 positions matching TRBD2. The V gene's germline CDR1 is ENHRY and CDR2 SYGVKD. Germline trimming cut 0 bases from V and 3 bases from J; bases unmatched to any gene: 6. The CDR3 has 17 residues. The CDR3 sequence: CAISESKGLAFYNEQFF. The CDR3 DNA follows: TGTGCCATCAGTGAGTCGAAAGGACTAGCGTTCTACAATGAGCAGTTCTTC.

The CDR3: CASSLTGGWYTEAFF. The CDR3 DNA is TGTGCCAGCAGCTTAACAGGGGGTTGGTACACTGAAGCTTTCTTT. The J gene is TRBJ1-1, the V gene TRBV5-6; 8 bases map to TRBD1. The V segment lost 2 bases and the J segment 3 bases; nucleotides outside the gene matches: 6. The CDR3 extends over 15 amino acids. The germline V gene encodes CDR1 SGHDT and CDR2 YYEEEE.

V is TRBV11-1 and J is TRBJ1-5; D not certain. Deletions cut 3 bases from V and 7 bases from J, with 10 bases between. The germline V gene has CDR1 SGHAT and CDR2 FQDESV (reference sequence). The CDR3 has 13 amino acids. In nucleotides, the CDR3 is TGTGCCAGCAGCTTCGCCAGGTGGCAGCCCCAGCATTTT. Residues: CASSFARWQPQHF.

This clone has a handful of counts. The V call is TRBV7-8, the J call TRBJ1-4, with a possible D match to TRBD1 (5 bases). This CDR3 contains 16 residues. V lost 1 base, J lost 4 bases, and 13 bases lay in between. Germline assignment: CDR1 SGHVS and CDR2 FQNEAQ. The CDR3 nucleotides are TGTGCCAGCAGCTTAGGCGGCCAGGGCCATAATGAAAAACTGTTTTTT. It yields the protein CASSLGGQGHNEKLFF.

The chain combines TRBV7-2 with TRBJ2-2; D call uncertain. The CDR3 sequence is 16 residues long. The germline gives CDR1 SGHTA, CDR2 FQGNSA. V lost 1 base to trimming and J lost 2 bases, with 11 bases between them. The CDR3: CASSLELVANTGELFF. The CDR3, as DNA: TGTGCCAGCAGCTTAGAGTTGGTGGCAAACACCGGGGAGCTGTTTTTT.

In this sample, this clone turned up a few times. The V gene is TRBV7-2, the J gene TRBJ1-1; 7 nucleotides agree with TRBD1. Germline lookup yields CDR1 SGHTA and CDR2 FQGNSA. The V gene end was trimmed by 1 base and the J gene end by 0 bases; junction bases not matched to a gene: 8. This CDR3 comprises 17 residues. CDR3 sequence: CASSLVVTGRLNTEAFF. The CDR3 DNA sequence: TGTGCCAGCAGCTTAGTGGTGACAGGGAGACTGAACACTGAAGCTTTCTTT.

The chain recombines TRBV27 with TRBJ2-1; D remains unclear. The CDR3 covers 15 residues. Germline assignment: CDR1 MNHEY and CDR2 SMNVEV (reference sequence). Trimming shortened V by 6 bases and J by 6 bases, and 18 bases separated the two germline ends. CDR3 nucleotides: TGTGCCAGCAGCCCCGAATGGGCCCGCTTCAATGAGCAGTTCTTC. This gives the protein CASSPEWARFNEQFF.